Presented here are 12 T cell receptor beta chains from one specimen sequenced in a study of blood T cells in healthy people across ages. Together with a sample-barcoded 5' primer, a J-beta primer mix was included in a second PCR lasting roughly 6 to 12 cycles. MiXCR was run by TCRdb on the 5' RACE reads, yielding one entry per CDR3 protein. The data hold approximately 600,000 distinct CDR3 sequences, with roughly three fifths observed a single time. Specimen: blood. These receptors all stem from a man aged 60-69 years in good health.

The V and J genes are TRBV24-1 and TRBJ2-3, with TRBD1 matching over 7 bases. Unmatched junction bases numbered 4, after V lost 2 bases and J lost 0 bases. The V gene's germline CDR1 is KGHDR and CDR2 SFDVKD. This CDR3 contains 16 residues. CDR3 sequence reads: CATSDCKGASTDTQYF. The CDR3 region has the DNA TGTGCCACCAGTGATTGCAAGGGGGCGAGCACAGATACGCAGTATTTT.

This chain links TRBV10-3 with TRBJ1-6; D not resolved. With 5 bases removed from V and 2 bases from J, the gap between germline ends came to 10 bases. Germline CDR1 and CDR2: ENHRY and SYGVKD. There are 15 residues in the CDR3. The CDR3 sequence: CAISPDPPYNSPLHF. The CDR3 DNA follows: TGTGCCATCAGTCCGGACCCTCCCTATAATTCACCCCTCCACTTT.

This chain uses TRBV10-3 with TRBJ1-2; D is unresolved. The CDR3 has 14 amino acids. In germline, CDR1 is ENHRY, CDR2 SYGVKD. V dropped 4 bases and J dropped 7 bases, with 16 bases sitting between them. The DNA for the CDR3 is TGTGCCATCAGTGGGTCGAGACAACCTGGTGGCTACACCTTC. Translating gives CAISGSRQPGGYTF.

V is TRBV29-1 and J is TRBJ1-4; TRBD1 agrees at 8 bases. V gave up 7 bases and J gave up 0 bases; unmatched junction bases: 7. Germline lookup yields CDR1 SQVTM and CDR2 ANQGSEA. This CDR3 contains 15 residues. The CDR3 nucleotides read TGCAGCGCCCGGACAGGGTATGCAACTAATGAAAAACTGTTTTTT. This sequence encodes CSARTGYATNEKLFF.

This chain joins TRBV12-3 or TRBV12-4 and TRBJ1-2; D might be TRBD1 (5 bases). This CDR3 comprises 13 residues. V was pared by 5 bases and J by 8 bases, with 15 bases between. DNA of the CDR3: TGTGCCAGCAGTCAATCACAGGCTAGAGGCTACACCTTC. It codes for CASSQSQARGYTF.

The chain carries TRBV6-1 and TRBJ1-5, with D possibly TRBD1 on 5 matching bases. Germline CDR1 and CDR2: MNHNS and SASEGT. The CDR3 consists of 14 residues. Trimming took 3 bases from V and 4 from J, leaving 10 bases between them. Written as DNA, the CDR3 is TGTGCCAGCAGTGAGTCAGGGCAGAATCAGCCCCAGCATTTT. Translating it yields CASSESGQNQPQHF.

Only a few counts were recorded for this clonotype. DNA for the CDR3: TGTGCCAGCAGCTTGAAGGGGGTGAGCTCCTACAATGAGCAGTACTTC. Amino acid sequence: CASSLKGVSSYNEQYF. The chain carries TRBV7-9 and TRBJ2-1; possible D gene TRBD1, 6 bases. The end of the DNA is better explained by TRBJ2-7, so the J call may be wrong. The CDR3 spans 16 residues. Germline values: CDR1 SEHNR, CDR2 FQNEAQ (reference sequence).

The sample holds a few counts of this clonotype. The chain combines TRBV10-3 with TRBJ2-5; D uncertain. V was clipped by 3 bases and J by 3 bases, with 11 bases between them. Germline V lookup: CDR1 ENHRY, CDR2 SYGVKD. The CDR3 loop spans 14 amino acids. Here the CDR3 DNA reads TGTGCCATCAGTGAACCGGACCCGAAAGAGACCCAGTACTTC. Protein product: CAISEPDPKETQYF.

This clonotype has just a few counts. The chain couples TRBV20-1 to TRBJ2-5; D remains unclear. CDR3 length equals 12 residues. Germline CDR1 reads DFQATT; CDR2 reads SNEGSKA (reference sequence). V was trimmed by 3 bases and J by 2 bases, leaving 7 bases between them. The CDR3 DNA reads as TGCAGTGCTAGGGAATGGCAAGAGACCCAGTACTTC. This codes for CSAREWQETQYF.

This clonotype was found once. The junction shows a germline mismatch at one end, possibly a read error. V usage is TRBV15 and J usage is TRBJ2-7, with D possibly being TRBD1 (6 bases). The V gene's germline CDR1 is LNHNV and CDR2 YYDKDF (reference sequence). There are 15 residues in the CDR3. The CDR3 sequence is CAASREVGASYEQYF. The DNA of the CDR3 is TGTGCCGCCAGCAGAGAGGTGGGGGCTAGCTACGAGCAGTACTTC. Variable domain in full (rest from reference TRBV15 and TRBJ2-7): DAMVIQNPRYQVTQFGKPVTLSCSQTLNHNVMYWYQQKSSQAPKLLFHYYDKDFNNEADTPDNFQSRRPNTSFCFLDIRSPGLGDTAMYLCAASREVGASYEQYFGPGTRLTVT.

This chain uses TRBV12-3 or TRBV12-4 with TRBJ2-2, with a weak D call TRBD1 (5 bases). The CDR3 has 15 residues. With 3 bases removed from V and 7 bases from J, the gap between germline ends came to 15 bases. CDR3 nucleotides: TGTGCCAGCAGTTTGGGGCTTACAGCAAGCGGGGAGCTGTTTTTT. Its translation: CASSLGLTASGELFF.

This clonotype was observed a few times. V usage is TRBV29-1 and J usage is TRBJ2-3, with TRBD2 as a possible D gene (6 bases). V was shortened by 3 bases and J by 2 bases, with 9 bases between the two germline ends. CDR1 and CDR2 (germline): SQVTM, ANQGSEA. This CDR3 region has 13 residues. The CDR3 region is CSVDGGITDTQYF. CDR3 in DNA: TGCAGCGTTGATGGCGGGATCACAGATACGCAGTATTTT.